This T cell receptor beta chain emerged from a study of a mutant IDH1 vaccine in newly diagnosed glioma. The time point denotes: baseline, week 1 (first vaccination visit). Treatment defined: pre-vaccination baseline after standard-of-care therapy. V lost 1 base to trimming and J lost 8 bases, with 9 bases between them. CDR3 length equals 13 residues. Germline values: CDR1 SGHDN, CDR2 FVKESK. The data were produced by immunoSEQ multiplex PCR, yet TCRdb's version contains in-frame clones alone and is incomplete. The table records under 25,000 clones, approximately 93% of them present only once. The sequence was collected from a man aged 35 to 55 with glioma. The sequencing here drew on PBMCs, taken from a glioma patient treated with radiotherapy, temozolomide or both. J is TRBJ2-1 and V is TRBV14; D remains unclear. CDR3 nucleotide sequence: TGTGCCAGCAGCCAAGTCGGGCGTCATGAGCAGTTCTTC. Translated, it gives CASSQVGRHEQFF.